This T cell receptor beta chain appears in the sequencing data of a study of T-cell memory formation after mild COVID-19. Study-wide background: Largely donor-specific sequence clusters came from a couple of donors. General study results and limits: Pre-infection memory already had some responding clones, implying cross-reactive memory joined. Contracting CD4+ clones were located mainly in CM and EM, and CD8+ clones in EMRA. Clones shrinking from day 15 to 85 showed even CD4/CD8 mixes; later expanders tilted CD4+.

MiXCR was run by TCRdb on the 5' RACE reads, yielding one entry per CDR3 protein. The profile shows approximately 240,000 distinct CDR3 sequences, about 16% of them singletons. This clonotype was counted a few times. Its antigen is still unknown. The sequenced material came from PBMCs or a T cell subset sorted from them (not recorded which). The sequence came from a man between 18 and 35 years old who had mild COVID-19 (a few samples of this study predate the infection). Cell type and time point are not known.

CDR3 residues: CASSLNGDTEAFF. CDR3 DNA: TGTGCCAGCAGCTTAAACGGGGACACTGAAGCTTTCTTT. This rearrangement joins TRBV7-3 to TRBJ1-1; D remains ambiguous. This CDR3 has 13 amino acids. Trimming shortened V by 1 base and J by 3 bases, and 6 bases separated the two germline ends. CDR1 and CDR2 (germline): SGHTA, FQGTGA.